The sequence of this TCR beta chain was determined in a study of T-cell memory formation after mild COVID-19. The sample holds a few counts of this clonotype. The CDR3 contains 17 residues. V shed 5 bases and J 0 bases; nucleotides not matched to a gene: 3. Germline CDR1 and CDR2: SGHTA and FQGNSA. In TCRdb, the 5' RACE reads were re-called with MiXCR into one record per CDR3 protein. In the table there are 470,000 or so distinct CDR3 sequences, 25% of which are singletons. The sequenced material came from PBMCs or a T cell subset sorted from them (not recorded which). The origin of this receptor is an adult woman who had mild COVID-19 (a few samples of this study predate the infection). Cell type and time point are not known. This chain links TRBV7-2 with TRBJ2-1; TRBD2 matches 14 bases. This chain's CDR3 is CASSGLAGGLSYNEQFF. Written as DNA, the CDR3 is TGTGCCAGCAGCGGACTAGCGGGGGGACTCTCCTACAATGAGCAGTTCTTC.